Reported below is one T cell receptor (beta chain). Per the original methods: For nucleated cells, counts were estimated from reference gene primer amplification. Sequencing was performed with immunoSEQ multiplex PCR; in TCRdb, only in-frame clones are kept and a portion is missing. The DNA was the basis for D and trimming; V, J and clone size are from that table. The sample has approximately 76,000 clones, 86% seen once. The entry originates in a study of blood T cell repertoires in COVID-19. The wider study: Acute and convalescent COVID-19 specimens originated in the United States, Italy and Spain.

CDR1 is SGHTA and CDR2 is FQGTGA in the germline V gene. Trimming took 1 base from V and 4 from J, leaving 15 bases between them. The CDR3 runs to 16 residues. This chain uses TRBV7-3 with TRBJ2-3; D is possibly TRBD2 (5 bases). Input material: peripheral blood. This receptor was taken from a woman between 55 and 75 years old with acute or convalescent COVID-19. The CDR3 DNA reads as TGTGCCAGCAGCTTAAATGGCCCCGCCGGGGCAGATACGCAGTATTTT. Protein: CASSLNGPAGADTQYF.